This entry concerns a single T cell receptor (beta chain). Its antigen is unidentified. The data originate from a study of vaccination and CD4 T cells after COVID-19. Whole-study context: Convalescent donors: six male, four female; seven Caucasian, two Asian, one multiracial, two Hispanic. Each participant underwent a two-dose regimen of either the BNT162b2 or the mRNA-1273 vaccine.

The CDR3 contains 16 residues. Treatment here: approximately 9-day PBMC culture with coronavirus spike peptide pools or control peptides (ViraFEST assay). Every well contained approximately 2 million PBMCs, which were grown with around 9.8 IU/ml IL-2 and 10 ug/ml peptide pools. At the Johns Hopkins FTIC core, DNA taken from cultured CD4+ T cells was sequenced by way of the Oncomine TCR Beta short-read assay. It was cultured CD4+ T cells from which genomic DNA was extracted. TCRdb analysed the PCR reads with MiXCR anew, one entry per CDR3 protein. The data show more than 10,000 distinct CDR3 sequences, less than 80% seen once.

This sequence joins TRBV21-1 and TRBJ2-7. TRBV21-1 is a known pseudogene. The source of this sequence is a human donor who had recovered from COVID-19. Sequencing was carried out using CD4+ T cells from blood, cultured in vitro. The CDR3 reads CASSKFGGGGTYEQYF. CDR3 in DNA: TGTGCCAGCAGCAAATTTGGTGGCGGTGGGACCTACGAGCAGTACTTC.